A single sample is the source of the 9 T cell receptor beta chains below, sequenced in a study of monozygotic twins with inflammatory bowel disease. TCRdb reanalyzed the 5' RACE reads, giving one entry per CDR3 protein sequence and no DNA. This sample's clone table lists roughly 200,000 distinct CDR3 sequences. The sample was blood. These TCRs come from a human donor with ulcerative colitis or Crohn's disease, or a healthy co-twin of an affected twin (not recorded which).

The chain couples TRBV7-2 to TRBJ1-4. CDR3 length: 14 amino acids. From germline, CDR1 is SGHTA and CDR2 FQGNSA. CDR3 sequence: CASSFLGGGEKLFF.

The chain couples TRBV27 to TRBJ1-1. CDR3 length equals 13 residues. Germline loops: CDR1 MNHEY, CDR2 SMNVEV (reference sequence). The CDR3 loop reads CASSFREGTEAFF.

The gene calls are TRBV3-1 and TRBJ2-3; the D call from TCRdb, TRBD2, cannot be confirmed without DNA. CDR1 is LGHDT, CDR2 YNNKEL, per germline (reference sequence). The CDR3 totals 15 residues. Here the CDR3 reads CASSSRGGRGDTQYF.

The chain joins TRBV7-9 to TRBJ1-1. The CDR3 is made up of 16 amino acids. CDR1 is SEHNR, CDR2 FQNEAQ, per germline (reference sequence). This chain's CDR3 is CASSLGGTGWNTEAFF.

This chain connects TRBV5-1 to TRBJ2-2. This CDR3 contains 15 residues. Germline assignment: CDR1 SGHRS and CDR2 YFSETQ. CDR3 residues: CASSRRVQETGELFF.

The V call is TRBV19, the J call TRBJ1-5; checking the TCRdb D call of TRBD1 is not possible without DNA. This CDR3 is 15 amino acids long. Germline CDR1 is LNHDA and CDR2 is SQIVND (reference sequence). The CDR3: CASRPREQWYQPQHF.

The genes are TRBV12-3 or TRBV12-4 and TRBJ2-1; TCRdb designates TRBD2, a call that cannot be tested without DNA. This CDR3 comprises 16 residues. CDR3 amino acids: CASSLADAGSYNEQFF.

The V and J genes are TRBV20-1 and TRBJ1-3. CDR3 length: 16 amino acids. Per germline, CDR1 DFQATT and CDR2 SNEGSKA (reference sequence). CDR3: CSASMSGPQGGNTIYF.

The V gene is TRBV19, the J gene TRBJ1-1; TCRdb indicates TRBD1, and absent DNA this call remains unverified. The CDR3 has 14 residues. Germline assignment: CDR1 LNHDA and CDR2 SQIVND (reference sequence). The CDR3 region is CASSLTGSGTEAFF.